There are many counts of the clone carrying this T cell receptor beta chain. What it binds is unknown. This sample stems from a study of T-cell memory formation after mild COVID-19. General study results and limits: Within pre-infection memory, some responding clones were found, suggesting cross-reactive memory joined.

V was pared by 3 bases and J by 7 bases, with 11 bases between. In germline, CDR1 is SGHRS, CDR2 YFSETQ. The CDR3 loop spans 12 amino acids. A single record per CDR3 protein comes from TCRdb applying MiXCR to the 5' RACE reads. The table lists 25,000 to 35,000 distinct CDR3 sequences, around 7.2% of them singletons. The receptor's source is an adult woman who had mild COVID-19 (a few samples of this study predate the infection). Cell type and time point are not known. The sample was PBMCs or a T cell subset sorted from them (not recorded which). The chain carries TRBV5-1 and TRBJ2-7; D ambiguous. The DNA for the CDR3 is TGCGCCAGCAGCTACAACAAACAGGAGCAGTACTTC. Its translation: CASSYNKQEQYF.